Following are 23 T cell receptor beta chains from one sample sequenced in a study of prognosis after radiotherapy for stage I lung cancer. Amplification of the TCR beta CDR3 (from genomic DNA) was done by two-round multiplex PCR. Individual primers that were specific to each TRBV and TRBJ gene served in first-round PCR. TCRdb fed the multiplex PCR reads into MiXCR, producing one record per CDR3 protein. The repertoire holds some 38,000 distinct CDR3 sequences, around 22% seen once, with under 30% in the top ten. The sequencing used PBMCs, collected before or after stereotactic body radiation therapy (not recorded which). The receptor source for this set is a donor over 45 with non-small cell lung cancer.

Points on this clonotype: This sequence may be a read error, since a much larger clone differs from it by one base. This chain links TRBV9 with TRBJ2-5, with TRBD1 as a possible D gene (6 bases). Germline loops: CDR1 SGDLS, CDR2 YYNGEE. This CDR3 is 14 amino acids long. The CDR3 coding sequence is TGTGCCAGCGGCGTCACAGGGTACCAAGAGACCCAGTACTTC. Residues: CASGVTGYQETQYF.

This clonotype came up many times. The CDR3 loop is CATSRGRLAGVTTYNEQFF. Here the CDR3 DNA reads TGTGCCACCAGCAGAGGTCGTCTAGCGGGAGTCACTACCTACAATGAGCAGTTCTTC. The chain has TRBV15 and TRBJ2-1; 10 nucleotides agree with TRBD2. Germline CDR1 and CDR2: LNHNV and YYDKDF (reference sequence). The CDR3 covers 19 residues. The trim removed 1 base at V and 2 bases at J, leaving 11 bases unmatched.

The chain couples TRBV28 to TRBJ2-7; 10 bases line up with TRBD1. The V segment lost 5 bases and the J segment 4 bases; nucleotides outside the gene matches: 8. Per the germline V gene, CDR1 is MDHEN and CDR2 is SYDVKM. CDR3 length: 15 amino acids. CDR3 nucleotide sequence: TGTGCCAGCAGTGACAGGGACAGGGGTATGTACGAGCAGTACTTC. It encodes CASSDRDRGMYEQYF.

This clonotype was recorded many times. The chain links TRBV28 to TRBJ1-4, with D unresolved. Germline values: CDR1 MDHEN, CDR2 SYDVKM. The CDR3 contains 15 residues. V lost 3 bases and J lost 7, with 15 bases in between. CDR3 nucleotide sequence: TGTGCCAGCAGTTTCCAAGACCCCACGGGTGAAAAACTGTTTTTT. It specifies CASSFQDPTGEKLFF.

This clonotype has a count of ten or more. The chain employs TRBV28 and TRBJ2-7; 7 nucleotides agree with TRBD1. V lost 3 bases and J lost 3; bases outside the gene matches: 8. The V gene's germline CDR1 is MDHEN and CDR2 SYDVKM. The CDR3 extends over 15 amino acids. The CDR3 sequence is CASSFSDRVVYEQYF. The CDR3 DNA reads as TGTGCCAGCAGTTTCAGTGACAGGGTGGTCTACGAGCAGTACTTC.

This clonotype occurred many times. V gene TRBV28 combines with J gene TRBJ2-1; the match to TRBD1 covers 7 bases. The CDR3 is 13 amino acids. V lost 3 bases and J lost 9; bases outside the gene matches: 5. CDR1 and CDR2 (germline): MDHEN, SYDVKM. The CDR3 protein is CASSLDRDSEQFF. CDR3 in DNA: TGTGCCAGCAGTTTGGACCGGGACAGTGAGCAGTTCTTC.

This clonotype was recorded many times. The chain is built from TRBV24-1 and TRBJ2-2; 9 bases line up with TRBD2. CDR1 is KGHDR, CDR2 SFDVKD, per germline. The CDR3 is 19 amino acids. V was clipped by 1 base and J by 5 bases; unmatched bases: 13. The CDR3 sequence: CATSDLLPGGGAGTGELFF. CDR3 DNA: TGTGCCACCAGTGATTTACTTCCCGGCGGGGGGGCCGGTACCGGGGAGCTGTTTTTT.

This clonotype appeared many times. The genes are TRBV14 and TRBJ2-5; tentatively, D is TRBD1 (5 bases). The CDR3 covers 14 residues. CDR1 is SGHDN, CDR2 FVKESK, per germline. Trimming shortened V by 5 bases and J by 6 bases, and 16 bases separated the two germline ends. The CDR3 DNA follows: TGTGCCAGCAGCTTAACGCAGGGCTTGAAGACCCAGTACTTC. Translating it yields CASSLTQGLKTQYF.

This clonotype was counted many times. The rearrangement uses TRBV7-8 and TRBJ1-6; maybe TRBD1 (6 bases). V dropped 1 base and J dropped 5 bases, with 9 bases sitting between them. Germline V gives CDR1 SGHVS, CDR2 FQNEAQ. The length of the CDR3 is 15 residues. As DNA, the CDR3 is TGTGCCAGCAGCTTAGAGGGGGGAAATAATTCACCCCTCCACTTT. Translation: CASSLEGGNNSPLHF.

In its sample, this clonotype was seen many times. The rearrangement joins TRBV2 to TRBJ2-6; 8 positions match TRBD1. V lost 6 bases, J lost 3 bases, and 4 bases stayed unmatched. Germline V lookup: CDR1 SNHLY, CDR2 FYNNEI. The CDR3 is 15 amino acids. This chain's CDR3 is CASRTGTGGANVLTF. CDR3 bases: TGTGCCAGCAGGACCGGGACAGGTGGGGCCAACGTCCTGACTTTC.

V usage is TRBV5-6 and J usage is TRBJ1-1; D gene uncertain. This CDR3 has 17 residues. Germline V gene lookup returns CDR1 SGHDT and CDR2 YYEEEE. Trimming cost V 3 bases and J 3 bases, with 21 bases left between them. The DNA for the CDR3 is TGTGCCAGCAGCTACGGGAGCACCCATCATGGGGACACTGAAGCTTTCTTT. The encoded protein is CASSYGSTHHGDTEAFF.

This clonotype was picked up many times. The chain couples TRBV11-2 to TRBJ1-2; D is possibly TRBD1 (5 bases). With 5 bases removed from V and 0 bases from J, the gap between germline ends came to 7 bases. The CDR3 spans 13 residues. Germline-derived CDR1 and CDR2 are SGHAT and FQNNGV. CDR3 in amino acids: CASSQGANYGYTF. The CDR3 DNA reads TGTGCCAGCAGCCAAGGGGCTAACTATGGCTACACCTTC.

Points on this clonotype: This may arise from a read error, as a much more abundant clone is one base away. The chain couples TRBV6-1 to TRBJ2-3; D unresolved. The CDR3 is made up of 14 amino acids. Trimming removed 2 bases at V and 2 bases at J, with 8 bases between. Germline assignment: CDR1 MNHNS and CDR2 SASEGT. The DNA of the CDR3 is TGTGCCAGCAGTGAACCCGGGTTCACAGATACGCAGTATTTT. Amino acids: CASSEPGFTDTQYF.

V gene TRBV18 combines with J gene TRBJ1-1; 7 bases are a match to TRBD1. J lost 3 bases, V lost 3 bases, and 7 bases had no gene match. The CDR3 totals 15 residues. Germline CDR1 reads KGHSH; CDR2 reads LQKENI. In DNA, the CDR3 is TGTGCCAGCTCACCCCGGGACAGCTCCGACACTGAAGCTTTCTTT. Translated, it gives CASSPRDSSDTEAFF.

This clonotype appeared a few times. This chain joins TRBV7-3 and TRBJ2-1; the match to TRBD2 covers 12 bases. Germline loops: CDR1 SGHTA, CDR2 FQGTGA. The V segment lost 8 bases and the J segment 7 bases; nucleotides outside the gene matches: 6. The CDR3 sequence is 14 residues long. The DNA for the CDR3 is TGTGCCAGCCCCCTAGCGGGAGGGCTGAATGAGCAGTTCTTC. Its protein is CASPLAGGLNEQFF.

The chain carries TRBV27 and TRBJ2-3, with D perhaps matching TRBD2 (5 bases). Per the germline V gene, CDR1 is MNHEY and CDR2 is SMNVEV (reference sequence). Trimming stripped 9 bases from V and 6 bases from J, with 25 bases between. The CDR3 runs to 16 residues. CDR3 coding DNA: TGTGCCAGGAGTCCACCTCAGCGGTCTCACACGGATACGCAGTATTTT. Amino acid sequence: CARSPPQRSHTDTQYF.

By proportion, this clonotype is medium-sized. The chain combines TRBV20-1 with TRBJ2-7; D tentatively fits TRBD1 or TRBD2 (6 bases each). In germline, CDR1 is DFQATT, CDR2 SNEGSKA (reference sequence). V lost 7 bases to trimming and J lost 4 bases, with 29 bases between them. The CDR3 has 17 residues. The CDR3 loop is CSGQFRGSKGGLYEQYF. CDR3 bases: TGCAGTGGTCAATTTAGGGGGAGTAAAGGGGGGCTTTACGAGCAGTACTTC.

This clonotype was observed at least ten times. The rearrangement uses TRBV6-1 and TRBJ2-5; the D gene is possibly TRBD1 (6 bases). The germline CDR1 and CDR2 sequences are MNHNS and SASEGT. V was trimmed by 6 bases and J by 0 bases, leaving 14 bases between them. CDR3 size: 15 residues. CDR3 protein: CASRVGRGNQETQYF. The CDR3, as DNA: TGTGCCAGCAGGGTTGGCAGGGGCAACCAAGAGACCCAGTACTTC.

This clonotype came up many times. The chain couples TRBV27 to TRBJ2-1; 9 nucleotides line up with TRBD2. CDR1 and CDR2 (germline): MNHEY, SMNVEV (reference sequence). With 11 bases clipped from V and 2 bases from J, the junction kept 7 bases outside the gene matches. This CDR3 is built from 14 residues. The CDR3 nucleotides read TGTGCCGCGGGGGGGACTAGCACCTACAATGAGCAGTTCTTC. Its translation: CAAGGTSTYNEQFF.

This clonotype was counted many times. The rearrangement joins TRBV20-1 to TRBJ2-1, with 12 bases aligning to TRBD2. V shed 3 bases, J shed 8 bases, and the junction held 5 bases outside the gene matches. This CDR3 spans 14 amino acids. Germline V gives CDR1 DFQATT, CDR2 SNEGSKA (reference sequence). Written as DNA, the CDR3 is TGCAGTGCTAGCAGGCTAGCGGGAGGGTATGAGCAGTTCTTC. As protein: CSASRLAGGYEQFF.

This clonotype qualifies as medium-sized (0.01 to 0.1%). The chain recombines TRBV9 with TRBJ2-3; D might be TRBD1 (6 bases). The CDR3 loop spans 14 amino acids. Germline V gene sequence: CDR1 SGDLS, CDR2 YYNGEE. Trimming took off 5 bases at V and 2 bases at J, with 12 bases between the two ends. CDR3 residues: CASSRDTNTDTQYF. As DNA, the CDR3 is TGTGCCAGCAGTAGGGACACCAACACAGATACGCAGTATTTT.

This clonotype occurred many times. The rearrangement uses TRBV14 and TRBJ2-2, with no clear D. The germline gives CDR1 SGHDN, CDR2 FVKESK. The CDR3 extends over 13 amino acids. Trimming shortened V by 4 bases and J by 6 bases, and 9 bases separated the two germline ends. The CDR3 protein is CASSPGSSGELFF. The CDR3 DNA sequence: TGTGCCAGCAGCCCAGGTAGCTCCGGGGAGCTGTTTTTT.

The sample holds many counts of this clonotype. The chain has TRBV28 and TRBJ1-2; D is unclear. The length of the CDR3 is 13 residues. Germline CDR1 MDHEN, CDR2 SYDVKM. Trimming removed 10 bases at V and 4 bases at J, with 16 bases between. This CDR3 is CAIARHSGYGYTF. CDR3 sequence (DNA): TGTGCCATCGCGAGGCACTCGGGCTATGGCTACACCTTC.